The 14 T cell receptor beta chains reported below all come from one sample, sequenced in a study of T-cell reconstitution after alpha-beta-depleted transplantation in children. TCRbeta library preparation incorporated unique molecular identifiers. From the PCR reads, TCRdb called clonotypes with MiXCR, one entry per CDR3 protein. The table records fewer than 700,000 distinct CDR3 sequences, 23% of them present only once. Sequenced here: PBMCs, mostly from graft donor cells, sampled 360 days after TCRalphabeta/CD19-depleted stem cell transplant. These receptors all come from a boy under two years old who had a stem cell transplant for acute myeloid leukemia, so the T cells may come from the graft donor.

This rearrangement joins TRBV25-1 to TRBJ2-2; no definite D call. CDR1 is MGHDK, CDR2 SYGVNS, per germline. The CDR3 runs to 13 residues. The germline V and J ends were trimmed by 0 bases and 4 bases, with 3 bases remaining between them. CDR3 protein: CASSEYFTGELFF. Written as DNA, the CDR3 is TGTGCCAGCAGTGAATATTTCACCGGGGAGCTGTTTTTT. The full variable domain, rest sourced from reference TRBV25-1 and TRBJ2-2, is EADIYQTPRYLVIGTGKKITLECSQTMGHDKMYWYQQDPGMELHLIHYSYGVNSTEKGDLSSESTVSRIRTEHFPLTLESARPSHTSQYLCASSEYFTGELFFGEGSRLTVL.

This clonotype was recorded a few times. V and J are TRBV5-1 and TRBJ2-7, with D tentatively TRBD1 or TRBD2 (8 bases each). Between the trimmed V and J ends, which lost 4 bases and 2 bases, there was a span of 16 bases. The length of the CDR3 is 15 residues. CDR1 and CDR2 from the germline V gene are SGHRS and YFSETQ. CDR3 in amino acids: CASSPGGTGTYEQYF. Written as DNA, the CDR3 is TGCGCCAGCAGCCCGGGGGGGACAGGAACCTACGAGCAGTACTTC.

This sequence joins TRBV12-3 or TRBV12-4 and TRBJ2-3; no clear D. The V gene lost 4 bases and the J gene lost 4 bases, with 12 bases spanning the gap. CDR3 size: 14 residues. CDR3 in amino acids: CASSSKRRSDTQYF. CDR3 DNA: TGTGCCAGCAGTTCAAAGCGTAGATCAGATACGCAGTATTTT.

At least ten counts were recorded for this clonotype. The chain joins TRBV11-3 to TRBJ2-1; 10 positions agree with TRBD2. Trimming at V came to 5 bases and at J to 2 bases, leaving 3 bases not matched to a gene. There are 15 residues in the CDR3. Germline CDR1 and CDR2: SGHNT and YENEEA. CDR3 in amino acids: CASSSTSGAYNEQFF. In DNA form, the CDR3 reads TGTGCCAGCAGCAGTACTAGCGGGGCCTACAATGAGCAGTTCTTC.

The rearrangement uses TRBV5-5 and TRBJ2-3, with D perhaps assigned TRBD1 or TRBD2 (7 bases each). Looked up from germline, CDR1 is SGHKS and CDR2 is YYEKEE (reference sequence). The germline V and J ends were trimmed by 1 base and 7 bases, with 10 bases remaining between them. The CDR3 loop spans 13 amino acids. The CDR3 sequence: CASSLQGGNTQYF. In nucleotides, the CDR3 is TGTGCCAGCAGCTTGCAGGGGGGGAATACGCAGTATTTT.

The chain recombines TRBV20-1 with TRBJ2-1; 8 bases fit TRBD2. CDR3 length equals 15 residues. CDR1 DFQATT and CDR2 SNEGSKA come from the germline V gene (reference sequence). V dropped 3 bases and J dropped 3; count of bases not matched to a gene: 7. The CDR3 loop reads CSARVRAGVYNEQFF. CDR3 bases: TGCAGTGCTAGGGTTAGAGCGGGGGTCTACAATGAGCAGTTCTTC.

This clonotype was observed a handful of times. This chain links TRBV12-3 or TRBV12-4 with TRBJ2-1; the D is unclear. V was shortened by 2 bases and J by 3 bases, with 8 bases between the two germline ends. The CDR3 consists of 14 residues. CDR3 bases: TGTGCCAGCAGTTTATCGTTAAACTACAATGAGCAGTTCTTC. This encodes CASSLSLNYNEQFF.

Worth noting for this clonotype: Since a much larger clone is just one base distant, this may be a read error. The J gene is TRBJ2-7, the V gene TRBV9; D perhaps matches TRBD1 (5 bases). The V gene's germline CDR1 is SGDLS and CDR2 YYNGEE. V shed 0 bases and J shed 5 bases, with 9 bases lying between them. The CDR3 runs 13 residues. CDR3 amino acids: CASSVDRFHEQYF. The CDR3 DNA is TGTGCCAGCAGCGTAGACAGGTTCCACGAGCAGTACTTC.

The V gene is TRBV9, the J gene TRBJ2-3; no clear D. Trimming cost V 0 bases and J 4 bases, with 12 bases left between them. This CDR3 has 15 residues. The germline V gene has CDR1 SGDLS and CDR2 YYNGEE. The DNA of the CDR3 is TGTGCCAGCAGCGTAGGGTCTCGATTACCAGATACGCAGTATTTT. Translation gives CASSVGSRLPDTQYF.

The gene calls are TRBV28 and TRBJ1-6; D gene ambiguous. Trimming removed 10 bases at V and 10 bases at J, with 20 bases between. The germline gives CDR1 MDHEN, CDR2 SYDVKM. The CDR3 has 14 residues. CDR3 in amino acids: CATRDSGVESPLHF. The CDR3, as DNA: TGTGCCACCCGAGATTCAGGAGTAGAATCACCCCTCCACTTT.

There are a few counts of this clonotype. CDR3 loop: CASSPGTPGPYTGELFF. The CDR3 nucleotides read TGTGCCAGCAGCCCCGGAACCCCGGGACCATACACCGGGGAGCTGTTTTTT. This chain joins TRBV6-1 and TRBJ2-2, with D possibly being TRBD1 or TRBD2 (5 bases each). The CDR3 is 17 residues long. Trimming left V 6 bases short and J 3 bases short, with 20 bases between. CDR1 is MNHNS, CDR2 SASEGT, per germline.

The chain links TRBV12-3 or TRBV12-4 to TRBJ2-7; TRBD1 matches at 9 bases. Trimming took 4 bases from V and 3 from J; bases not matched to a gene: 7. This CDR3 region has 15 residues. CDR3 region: CASSSTGTGHYEQYF. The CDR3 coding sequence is TGTGCCAGCAGTTCTACCGGGACAGGGCACTACGAGCAGTACTTC.

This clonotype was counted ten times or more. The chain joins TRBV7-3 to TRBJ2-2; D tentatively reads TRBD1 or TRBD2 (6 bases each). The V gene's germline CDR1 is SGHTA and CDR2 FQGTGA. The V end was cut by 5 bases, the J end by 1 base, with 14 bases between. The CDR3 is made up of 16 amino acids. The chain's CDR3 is CASSTTGGQNTGELFF. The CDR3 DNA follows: TGTGCCAGCAGCACTACCGGGGGACAGAACACCGGGGAGCTGTTTTTT.

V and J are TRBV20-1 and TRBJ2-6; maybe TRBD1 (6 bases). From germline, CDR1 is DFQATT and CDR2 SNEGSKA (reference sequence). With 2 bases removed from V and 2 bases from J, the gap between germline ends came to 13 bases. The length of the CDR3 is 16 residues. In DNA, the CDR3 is TGCAGTGCTAGACCTATTCCAGGGGCTGGGGCCAACGTCCTGACTTTC. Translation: CSARPIPGAGANVLTF.